These 5 T cell receptor beta chains came from one sample sequenced in a study of shared clonotypes between healthy human individuals. The method was immunoSEQ multiplex PCR; TCRdb's version includes in-frame clones alone and lacks a portion of them. The top ten clones hold roughly 0.13% of a sample with some 2,400,000 clones, approximately 96% of them seen once. Specimen: naive CD4+ T cells sorted from blood. Subset meaning: CD45RA+ positively selected. Receptors originate from a man aged 18-30 years in good health.

The chain uses TRBV5-6 and TRBJ1-1; a weak D match, TRBD1 (6 bases). This CDR3 contains 14 residues. The ends were cut back, 4 bases at V and 6 bases at J, with 16 bases in the middle. Germline CDR1 SGHDT, CDR2 YYEEEE. The DNA of the CDR3 is TGTGCCAGCAGCCCAGAACAGGGAAGGGCTGAAGCTTTCTTT. It translates to CASSPEQGRAEAFF.

The V gene is TRBV11-2, the J gene TRBJ2-1; D uncertain. Germline-derived CDR1 and CDR2 are SGHAT and FQNNGV. Trimming cost V 5 bases and J 5 bases, with 16 bases left between them. The CDR3 runs to 15 residues. CDR3 loop: CASSRDQGNDNEQFF. CDR3 bases: TGTGCCAGCAGCCGCGACCAAGGGAACGACAATGAGCAGTTCTTC.

The genes are TRBV7-2 and TRBJ2-3, with 9 positions matching TRBD2. The CDR3 spans 17 residues. CDR1 and CDR2 (germline): SGHTA, FQGNSA. The V segment lost 1 base and the J segment 5 bases; nucleotides outside the gene matches: 10. The CDR3 nucleotides read TGTGCCAGCAGCTTAGAGGAAGCGGGAGGCCGGGTAGATACGCAGTATTTT. Protein: CASSLEEAGGRVDTQYF.

The rearrangement links TRBV11-2 to TRBJ2-3; maybe TRBD2 (5 bases). Trimming took 3 bases from V and 6 from J, leaving 13 bases between them. Germline V gives CDR1 SGHAT, CDR2 FQNNGV. This CDR3 has 14 residues. The CDR3 DNA sequence: TGTGCCAGCAGCTTGGCCTGGGCGGGTGATACGCAGTATTTT. This sequence encodes CASSLAWAGDTQYF. The whole variable domain, remainder taken from reference TRBV11-2 and TRBJ2-3, is EAGVAQSPRYKIIEKRQSVAFWCNPISGHATLYWYQQILGQGPKLLIQFQNNGVVDDSQLPKDRFSAERLKGVDSTLKIQPAKLEDSAVYLCASSLAWAGDTQYFGPGTRLTVL.

The gene calls are TRBV10-3 and TRBJ2-1, with TRBD2 matching 9 bases. J lost 3 bases, V lost 3 bases, and 3 bases had no gene match. CDR3 length equals 15 residues. Germline CDR1 reads ENHRY; CDR2 reads SYGVKD. The CDR3 DNA reads TGTGCCATCAGTGAAGGGACTAGCCTCTACAATGAGCAGTTCTTC. Amino acids: CAISEGTSLYNEQFF.